The clone carrying this T cell receptor (beta chain) was counted many times. What it binds is unknown. The CDR3 is made up of 16 amino acids. V shed 1 base and J shed 1 base, with 11 bases lying between them. The entry originates in a study of identical twins. General study results and limits: Zero-insertion findings could be partly confounded by invariant cells (MAIT and iNKT cells). Interpretation of the results relied on cross-sectional statistical analysis and not on following the same donors.

Using its own MiXCR run on the 5' RACE reads, TCRdb lists one record per CDR3 protein. The sample yields hundreds of thousands of distinct CDR3 sequences, roughly 7% seen once. These records were also assigned to another study, of yellow fever vaccine responses in identical twins.

This chain uses TRBV12-3 or TRBV12-4 with TRBJ1-5; D remains ambiguous. The source material was memory (CD45RO+) T cells sorted from blood. The receptor was isolated from a woman aged 18-29 years in good health. The CDR3: CASSLVDGPSNQPQHF. The CDR3 DNA is TGTGCCAGCAGTTTAGTGGATGGGCCGAGCAATCAGCCCCAGCATTTT.